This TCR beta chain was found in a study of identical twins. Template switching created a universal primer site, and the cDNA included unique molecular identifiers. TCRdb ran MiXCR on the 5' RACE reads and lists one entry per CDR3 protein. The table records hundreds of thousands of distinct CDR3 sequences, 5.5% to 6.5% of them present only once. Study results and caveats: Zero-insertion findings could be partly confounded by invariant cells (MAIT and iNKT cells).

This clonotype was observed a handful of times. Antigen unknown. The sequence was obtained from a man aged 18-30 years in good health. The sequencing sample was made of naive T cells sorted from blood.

The CDR3 loop is CASSWGDRSTEAFF. For the CDR3, the DNA is TGCGCCAGCAGCTGGGGGGACAGGAGCACTGAAGCTTTCTTT. The rearrangement uses TRBV5-1 and TRBJ1-1, with 8 bases matching TRBD1. The CDR3 contains 14 residues. Germline CDR1 reads SGHRS; CDR2 reads YFSETQ. V trimming: 3 bases; J trimming: 4 bases; junction bases outside the gene matches: 5.